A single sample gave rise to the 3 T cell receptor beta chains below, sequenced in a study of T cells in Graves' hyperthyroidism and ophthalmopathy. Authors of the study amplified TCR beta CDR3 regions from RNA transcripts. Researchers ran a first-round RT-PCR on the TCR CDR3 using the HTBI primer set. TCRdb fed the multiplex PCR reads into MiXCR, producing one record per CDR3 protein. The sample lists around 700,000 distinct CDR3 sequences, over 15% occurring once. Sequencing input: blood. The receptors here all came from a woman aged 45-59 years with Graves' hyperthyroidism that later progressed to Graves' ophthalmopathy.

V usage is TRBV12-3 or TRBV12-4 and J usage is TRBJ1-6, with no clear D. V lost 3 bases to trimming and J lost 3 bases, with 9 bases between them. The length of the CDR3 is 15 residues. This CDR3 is CASSLSRLYNSPLHF. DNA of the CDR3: TGTGCCAGCAGTTTGTCCAGACTCTATAATTCACCCCTCCACTTT.

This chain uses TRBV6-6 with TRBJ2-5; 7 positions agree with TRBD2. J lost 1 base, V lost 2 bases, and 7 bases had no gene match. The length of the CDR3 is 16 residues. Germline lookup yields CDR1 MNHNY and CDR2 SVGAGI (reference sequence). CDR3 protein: CASSYGGEAPQETQYF. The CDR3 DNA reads TGTGCCAGCAGTTACGGGGGGGAGGCTCCCCAAGAGACCCAGTACTTC.

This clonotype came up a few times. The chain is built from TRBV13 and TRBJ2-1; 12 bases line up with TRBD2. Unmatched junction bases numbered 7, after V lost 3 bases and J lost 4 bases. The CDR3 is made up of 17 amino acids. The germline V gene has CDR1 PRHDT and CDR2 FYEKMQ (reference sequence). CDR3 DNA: TGTGCCAGCAGCTTTACTACACTAGCGGGGGGATACAATGAGCAGTTCTTC. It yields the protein CASSFTTLAGGYNEQFF. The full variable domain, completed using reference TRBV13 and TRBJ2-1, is AAGVIQSPRHLIKEKRETATLKCYPIPRHDTVYWYQQGPGQDPQFLISFYEKMQSDKGSIPDRFSAQQFSDYHSELNMSSLELGDSALYFCASSFTTLAGGYNEQFFGPGTRLTVL.